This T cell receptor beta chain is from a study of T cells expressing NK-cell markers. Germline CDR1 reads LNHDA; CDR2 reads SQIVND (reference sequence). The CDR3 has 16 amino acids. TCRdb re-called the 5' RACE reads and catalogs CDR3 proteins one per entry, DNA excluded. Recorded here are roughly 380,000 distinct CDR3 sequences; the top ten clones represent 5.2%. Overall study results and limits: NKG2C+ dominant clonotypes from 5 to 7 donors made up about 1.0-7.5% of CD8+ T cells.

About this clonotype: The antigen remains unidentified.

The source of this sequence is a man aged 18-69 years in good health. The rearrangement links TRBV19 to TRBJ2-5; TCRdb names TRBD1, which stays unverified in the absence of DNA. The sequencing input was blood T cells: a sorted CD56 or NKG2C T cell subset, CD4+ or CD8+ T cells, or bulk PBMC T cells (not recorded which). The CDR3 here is CASSIRTGGSQETQYF.